This entry describes one T cell receptor beta chain. The antigen is unknown. This record comes from a study of response to subunit inactivated influenza vaccine. Using its own MiXCR run on the RT-PCR reads, TCRdb lists one record per CDR3 protein. The sample carries hundreds of thousands of distinct CDR3 sequences, around 16% recorded once. Study observations and caveats: The authors offered the suggestion that each seasonal influenza vaccination recruits few new T cells.

Sequenced here: PBMCs from blood, sampled less than 13 days after vaccination. The clonotype comes from a man aged 50 to 59 who received an inactivated influenza vaccine.

CDR3 DNA sequence: TGTGCCAGCAGTTTTGGGGGCGGGAGGCGGGAGACCCAGTACTTC. Translated, it gives CASSFGGGRRETQYF. V is TRBV28 and J is TRBJ2-5; TRBD2 matches at 8 bases. CDR3 length: 15 residues. Germline V gene sequence: CDR1 MDHEN, CDR2 SYDVKM. V gave up 3 bases and J gave up 5 bases; unmatched junction bases: 8.